Sequencing of this TCR beta chain was carried out in a study of blood T cell repertoires in COVID-19. Germline CDR1 and CDR2: GTSNPN and SVGIG (reference sequence). The CDR3 runs to 14 residues. Trimming removed 7 bases at V and 1 base at J, with 14 bases between. Here immunoSEQ multiplex PCR was the method, and the copy in TCRdb shows in-frame clones only, minus some. This sample carries fewer than 350,000 clones, 86% of them seen once, and the ten largest clones take approximately 4%. This rearrangement joins TRBV30 to TRBJ1-3, with a possible D match to TRBD1 (6 bases). The source material was PBMCs or T cells enriched from blood (not recorded which). This clonotype was obtained from a woman between 40 and 50 years old with acute COVID-19. In DNA, the CDR3 is TGTGCCTTCACCAGGGGACTATCTGGAAACACCATATATTTT. Its protein is CAFTRGLSGNTIYF.